These 25 T cell receptor beta chains share one sample of origin, sequenced in a study of blood T cell repertoires in COVID-19. Repertoires were generated with immunoSEQ multiplex PCR, while TCRdb's copy carries only in-frame clones and drops some. The table has approximately 61,000 clones, 88% seen once. The sequenced sample was peripheral blood. The receptor source for this set is a woman of 80 years or more with active COVID-19.

V is TRBV7-2 and J is TRBJ2-7; D possibly corresponds to TRBD2 (6 bases). Germline-derived CDR1 and CDR2 are SGHTA and FQGNSA. The CDR3 is made up of 15 amino acids. The ends were cut back, 5 bases at V and 0 bases at J, with 14 bases in the middle. The CDR3 DNA sequence: TGTGCCAGCAGCCAGGAGAGCGGGCGCTCCTACGAGCAGTACTTC. Translating it yields CASSQESGRSYEQYF.

The chain joins TRBV7-2 to TRBJ2-5, with 9 bases identical to TRBD1. Germline CDR1 SGHTA, CDR2 FQGNSA. The CDR3 is made up of 14 amino acids. Trimming cost V 5 bases and J 3 bases; bases outside gene matches: 4. CDR3 DNA: TGTGCCAGCAGCCCGCGGACAGGGGAAGAGACCCAGTACTTC. It translates to CASSPRTGEETQYF.

V and J are TRBV7-3 and TRBJ2-5; TRBD1 matches at 7 bases. J was trimmed by 2 bases and V by 6 bases; bases with no gene match: 3. Germline V gene data show CDR1 as SGHTA and CDR2 as FQGTGA. This CDR3 has 13 residues. CDR3 in amino acids: CASSQGQQETQYF. CDR3 nucleotides: TGTGCCAGCAGTCAGGGACAGCAAGAGACCCAGTACTTC.

V gene TRBV5-4 combines with J gene TRBJ2-6, with 8 bases that match TRBD2. Trimming removed 6 bases from V and 0 bases from J; junction bases left unmatched: 8. CDR1 is SGHNT and CDR2 is YYREEE in the germline V gene (reference sequence). The CDR3 totals 17 residues. The CDR3 loop is CASTQGGGNSGANVLTF. DNA for the CDR3: TGTGCCAGCACCCAGGGCGGGGGGAACTCTGGGGCCAACGTCCTGACTTTC.

The chain carries TRBV6-1 and TRBJ2-7; D perhaps matches TRBD1 (6 bases). From germline, CDR1 is MNHNS and CDR2 SASEGT. The V and J ends lost 2 bases and 4 bases respectively, with 24 bases between them. This CDR3 has 18 amino acids. The CDR3: CASSETLGSTGLFYEQYF. CDR3 bases: TGTGCCAGCAGTGAAACCCTAGGGTCGACAGGCCTCTTTTACGAGCAGTACTTC.

Only one count was recorded for this clone. The chain employs TRBV18 and TRBJ2-5; D perhaps matches TRBD1 (5 bases). The CDR3 runs to 15 residues. The V end was cut by 6 bases, the J end by 5 bases, with 19 bases between. Germline CDR1 and CDR2: KGHSH and LQKENI. The DNA of the CDR3 is TGTGCCAGCTCCACACCACTTCAGGGCAGGGAGACCCAGTACTTC. Its protein product is CASSTPLQGRETQYF.

This chain joins TRBV15 and TRBJ2-5; D uncertain. The germline gives CDR1 LNHNV, CDR2 YYDKDF (reference sequence). Trimming shortened V by 0 bases and J by 5 bases, and 10 bases separated the two germline ends. CDR3 size: 14 residues. CDR3 DNA: TGTGCCACCAGCAGAGATCAGGCCTCGGAGACCCAGTACTTC. The encoded protein is CATSRDQASETQYF.

The V and J genes are TRBV7-9 and TRBJ1-1, with D possibly matching TRBD1 (5 bases). The V gene lost 5 bases and the J gene lost 0 bases, with 13 bases spanning the gap. Germline V gene lookup returns CDR1 SEHNR and CDR2 FQNEAQ (reference sequence). This CDR3 region has 15 residues. CDR3 sequence (DNA): TGTGCCAGCAGCCCTTTTGGGGGGATGAACACTGAAGCTTTCTTT. This codes for CASSPFGGMNTEAFF.

V and J are TRBV2 and TRBJ2-7; perhaps TRBD2 as D (6 bases). CDR3 length: 15 residues. CDR1 and CDR2 from the germline V gene are SNHLY and FYNNEI. V shed 0 bases and J shed 4 bases, with 13 bases lying between them. The CDR3 region is CASSEAPGGAYEQYF. DNA of the CDR3: TGTGCCAGCAGTGAAGCCCCCGGAGGGGCGTACGAGCAGTACTTC.

The gene calls are TRBV28 and TRBJ1-1, with 9 bases fitting TRBD1. The junction had 12 bases not matched to a gene; V was cut back by 4 bases and J by 0 bases. Germline lookup yields CDR1 MDHEN and CDR2 SYDVKM. The CDR3 loop spans 18 amino acids. CDR3 DNA: TGTGCCAGCAGTTCCAAATTACAGGGGGCGCTTTTGAACACTGAAGCTTTCTTT. Protein: CASSSKLQGALLNTEAFF.

This chain links TRBV5-1 with TRBJ2-5, with 11 bases identical to TRBD2. With 5 bases clipped from V and 4 bases from J, the junction kept 7 bases outside the gene matches. The CDR3 totals 15 residues. CDR1 is SGHRS, CDR2 YFSETQ, per germline. The CDR3 spells CASSSGTSGPETQYF. As DNA, the CDR3 is TGCGCCAGCAGTTCCGGGACTAGCGGACCAGAGACCCAGTACTTC. The whole variable domain, filled in from reference TRBV5-1 and TRBJ2-5, reads KAGVTQTPRYLIKTRGQQVTLSCSPISGHRSVSWYQQTPGQGLQFLFEYFSETQRNKGNFPGRFSGRQFSNSRSEMNVSTLELGDSALYLCASSSGTSGPETQYFGPGTRLLVL.

The chain couples TRBV9 to TRBJ2-7, with 7 positions matching TRBD2. The germline V gene has CDR1 SGDLS and CDR2 YYNGEE. The CDR3 consists of 18 residues. J gave up 2 bases and V 0 bases, and 14 bases lay outside the gene matches. The CDR3, as DNA: TGTGCCAGCAGCGTAGGCCGGGGGACCGGGGGGTCACCCTACGAGCAGTACTTC. Translation: CASSVGRGTGGSPYEQYF.

CDR3 nucleotides: TGCGCCAGCAGCTTGTTCCCTCTCTCGGTTGCTGACAATGAGCAGTTCTTC. Translation: CASSLFPLSVADNEQFF. The chain combines TRBV5-1 with TRBJ2-1; D is unclear. This CDR3 has 17 amino acids. V was shortened by 1 base and J by 5 bases, with 19 bases between the two germline ends. Germline values: CDR1 SGHRS, CDR2 YFSETQ.

J is TRBJ1-3 and V is TRBV10-3; 7 bases agree with TRBD1. This CDR3 has 16 amino acids. Per germline, CDR1 ENHRY and CDR2 SYGVKD. After removal of 3 bases from V and 1 base from J, the junction contained 6 bases not matched to a gene. CDR3 DNA sequence: TGTGCCATCAGTGATGCGAACAGGGGATCTGGAAACACCATATATTTT. The encoded protein is CAISDANRGSGNTIYF.

The V gene is TRBV5-6, the J gene TRBJ1-1; D gene unclear. The V end lost 1 base, the J end lost 4 bases, and 8 bases lay between the germline ends. There are 13 residues in the CDR3. Germline V gives CDR1 SGHDT, CDR2 YYEEEE. The CDR3 reads CASSLWASTEAFF. The CDR3 region has the DNA TGTGCCAGCAGCTTGTGGGCTTCCACTGAAGCTTTCTTT.

This clone was found a few times. The V call is TRBV3-1 (or the pseudogene TRBV3-2), the J call TRBJ1-2; D unresolved. There are 12 residues in the CDR3. The germline CDR1 and CDR2 sequences are LGHDT and YNNKEL (reference sequence). V lost 5 bases and J lost 7, with 11 bases in between. Here the CDR3 DNA reads TGTGCCAGCAGCGTCCAAGCTCGTGGCTACACCTTC. This codes for CASSVQARGYTF.

The V call is TRBV2, the J call TRBJ2-7, with 8 bases aligning to TRBD1. Per the germline V gene, CDR1 is SNHLY and CDR2 is FYNNEI. CDR3 length: 13 amino acids. V gave up 5 bases and J gave up 6 bases; unmatched junction bases: 6. The CDR3 region has the DNA TGTGCCAGCAGTACCGGGACAGGCCGCGAGCAGTACTTC. Its protein is CASSTGTGREQYF.

Concerning this clone itself: Other DNA sequences in this sample translate to the same CDR3. The chain employs TRBV3-1 (or the pseudogene TRBV3-2) and TRBJ2-5; 7 nucleotides align to TRBD1. The germline V gene has CDR1 LGHDT and CDR2 YNNKEL (reference sequence). J gave up 7 bases and V 3 bases, and 5 bases lay outside the gene matches. The CDR3 runs to 13 residues. This CDR3 is CASSQDRPGTQYF. The CDR3 DNA reads as TGTGCCAGCAGCCAGGACAGGCCGGGGACCCAGTACTTC.

The CDR3 spells CASKLDVAFLYEQYF. The CDR3 coding sequence is TGCGCCAGCAAGCTTGACGTAGCCTTTTTGTACGAGCAGTACTTC. The chain links TRBV5-1 to TRBJ2-7, with D hard to call. Per germline, CDR1 SGHRS and CDR2 YFSETQ. V was clipped by 6 bases and J by 4 bases, with 20 bases between them. This CDR3 has 15 amino acids.

The chain carries TRBV28 and TRBJ1-1; 10 nucleotides align to TRBD1. The germline CDR1 and CDR2 sequences are MDHEN and SYDVKM. The CDR3 length is 14 residues. V lost 9 bases, J lost 1 base, and 5 bases stayed unmatched. As DNA, the CDR3 is TGTGCCAGTACCCGACAGGGGGCGAACACTGAAGCTTTCTTT. It encodes CASTRQGANTEAFF. The variable domain in full, with the rest retrieved from reference TRBV28 and TRBJ1-1, is DVKVTQSSRYLVKRTGEKVFLECVQDMDHENMFWYRQDPGLGLRLIYFSYDVKMKEKGDIPEGYSVSREKKERFSLILESASTNQTSMYLCASTRQGANTEAFFGQGTRLTVV.

The count of this clone is one. The chain carries TRBV5-8 and TRBJ2-7, with TRBD2 matching 7 bases. There are 14 residues in the CDR3. The germline V gene encodes CDR1 SGHTS and CDR2 YDEGEE. After removal of 3 bases from V and 0 bases from J, the junction contained 3 bases not matched to a gene. CDR3 in amino acids: CASSSRDYSYEQYF. Written as DNA, the CDR3 is TGTGCCAGCAGCTCCAGGGACTACTCCTACGAGCAGTACTTC.

The chain recombines TRBV5-1 with TRBJ1-4; D is ambiguous. CDR3 size: 13 residues. V lost 2 bases and J lost 5, with 7 bases in between. The V gene's germline CDR1 is SGHRS and CDR2 YFSETQ. CDR3 in amino acids: CASSFSENEKLFF. The CDR3 DNA reads as TGCGCCAGCAGCTTTTCCGAGAATGAAAAACTGTTTTTT.

This clone has more than one count but fewer than ten. This chain connects TRBV2 to TRBJ2-3; D uncertain. The ends were cut back, 5 bases at V and 4 bases at J, with 7 bases in the middle. Germline V gene data show CDR1 as SNHLY and CDR2 as FYNNEI. CDR3 length: 12 residues. The CDR3 region has the DNA TGTGCCAGCAGTCTGGTAGCAGATACGCAGTATTTT. This codes for CASSLVADTQYF.

The rearrangement uses TRBV7-9 and TRBJ1-5, with a tentative D call TRBD1 (6 bases). This CDR3 comprises 15 residues. Germline V CDR1 and CDR2: SEHNR, FQNEAQ (reference sequence). Trimming removed 1 base at V and 6 bases at J, with 13 bases between. CDR3 bases: TGTGCCAGCAGCTTAGGTGGGGGGGGCCCTCAGCCCCAGCATTTT. Its protein product is CASSLGGGGPQPQHF.

The V and J genes are TRBV19 and TRBJ1-1; unclear D gene. The V and J ends lost 5 bases and 0 bases respectively, with 7 bases between them. CDR1 and CDR2 (germline): LNHDA, SQIVND (reference sequence). This CDR3 has 13 residues. The CDR3 loop reads CASSPTLNTEAFF. In DNA, the CDR3 is TGTGCCAGTAGTCCCACACTGAACACTGAAGCTTTCTTT.